This is a list of T cell receptor beta chains from one sample in a study of cytomegalovirus exposure and HLA in healthy donors. Method: immunoSEQ multiplex PCR; TCRdb's copy keeps in-frame clones and lacks some. Here the sample spans 150,000 to 200,000 clones, roughly 80% being singletons. Sequenced material: PBMCs. These receptors all stem from a middle-aged man in good health and CMV-seropositive. Both conserved end residues are part of each CDR3. The D gene is left open where the match is weak. Clone size is stated in some rows and not others, as once, few, many or a class when expanded.

clone size	V gene	J gene	D gene	CDR3 DNA	CDR3 protein
NA	TRBV4-3	TRBJ1-1	NA	TGCGCCAGCAGCCAGGATGGGGGGGCGCGAGCTGAAGCTTTCTTT	CASSQDGGARAEAFF
NA	TRBV7-9	TRBJ1-5	TRBD1	TGTGCCAGCAGCTTGGGGGTCGGGACAGGGGGCAATCAGCCCCAGCATTTT	CASSLGVGTGGNQPQHF
NA	TRBV7-2	TRBJ2-7	TRBD2	TGTGCCAGCAGCTTAGGAACTAGCGCTAAGACCTACGAGCAGTACTTC	CASSLGTSAKTYEQYF
NA	TRBV7-2	TRBJ2-4	NA	TGTGCCAGCAGCCCTAACAGAGCCCTAGCCAAAAACATTCAGTACTTC	CASSPNRALAKNIQYF
NA	TRBV4-3	TRBJ2-1	TRBD1	TGCGCCAGCAGCCTTTACAGGGGCGCCCCCAATGAGCAGTTCTTC	CASSLYRGAPNEQFF
NA	TRBV6-1	TRBJ1-5	NA	TGTGCCAGCAGACTGGGGCCACTCAATCAGCCCCAGCATTTT	CASRLGPLNQPQHF
NA	TRBV15	TRBJ2-5	NA	TGTGCCACCAGCAGAGAACAGGAGAATTTTGAGACCCAGTACTTC	CATSREQENFETQYF
NA	TRBV6-1	TRBJ1-1	TRBD1	TGTGCCAGCAGCAGACAGGGTGGGACTGAAGCTTTCTTT	CASSRQGGTEAFF
NA	TRBV7-3	TRBJ2-2	NA	TGTGCCAGCAGCTTAACTGCCGGGAAGAACACCGGGGAGCTGTTTTTT	CASSLTAGKNTGELFF
NA	TRBV6-5	TRBJ2-4	NA	TGTGCCAGCAGCCGACAGGAAGGGGACATTCAGTACTTC	CASSRQEGDIQYF
NA	TRBV7-8	TRBJ2-5	TRBD1	TGTGCCAGCAGCAAAAGGACAGGGGACCAAGAGACCCAGTACTTC	CASSKRTGDQETQYF
NA	TRBV2	TRBJ2-7	TRBD1	TGTGCCAGCAGTGAAGCTTTGGGACAGACTTTTGACGAGCAGTACTTC	CASSEALGQTFDEQYF
NA	TRBV5-1	TRBJ2-1	TRBD2	TGCGCCAGCAGCTTGGAACCAGCGGGGGGAAACAATGAGCAGTTCTTC	CASSLEPAGGNNEQFF
NA	TRBV6-1	TRBJ2-2	TRBD2	TGTGCCAGCAGCCTAGCGGGACAGACCAACGGGGAGCTGTTTTTT	CASSLAGQTNGELFF
NA	TRBV4-1	TRBJ2-7	TRBD1	TGCGCCAGCAGCCAAGAAAGGAGCCTCGGGACAGGGATCTACGAGCAGTACTTC	CASSQERSLGTGIYEQYF
once	TRBV7-9	TRBJ1-3	TRBD1	TGTGCCACACAGGGGAAATCTGGAAACACCATATATTTT	CATQGKSGNTIYF
NA	TRBV18	TRBJ2-1	NA	TGTGCCAGCTCACCCCGAGGGTCAGGGGACAACAATGAGCAGTTCTTC	CASSPRGSGDNNEQFF
few	TRBV5-1	TRBJ1-3	TRBD1	TGCGCCAGCAGCTTGGGGGGGACAGGCTCTGGAAACACCATATATTTT	CASSLGGTGSGNTIYF
NA	TRBV5-1	TRBJ2-3	TRBD1	TGCGCCAGCAGCCAAAGACAGGGGCTGGTGGGCACAGATACGCAGTATTTT	CASSQRQGLVGTDTQYF
once	TRBV6-4	TRBJ2-1	TRBD2	TGTGCCAGCAGTGACTCACGGCTAGCGGGGGGGAATGAGCAGTTCTTC	CASSDSRLAGGNEQFF